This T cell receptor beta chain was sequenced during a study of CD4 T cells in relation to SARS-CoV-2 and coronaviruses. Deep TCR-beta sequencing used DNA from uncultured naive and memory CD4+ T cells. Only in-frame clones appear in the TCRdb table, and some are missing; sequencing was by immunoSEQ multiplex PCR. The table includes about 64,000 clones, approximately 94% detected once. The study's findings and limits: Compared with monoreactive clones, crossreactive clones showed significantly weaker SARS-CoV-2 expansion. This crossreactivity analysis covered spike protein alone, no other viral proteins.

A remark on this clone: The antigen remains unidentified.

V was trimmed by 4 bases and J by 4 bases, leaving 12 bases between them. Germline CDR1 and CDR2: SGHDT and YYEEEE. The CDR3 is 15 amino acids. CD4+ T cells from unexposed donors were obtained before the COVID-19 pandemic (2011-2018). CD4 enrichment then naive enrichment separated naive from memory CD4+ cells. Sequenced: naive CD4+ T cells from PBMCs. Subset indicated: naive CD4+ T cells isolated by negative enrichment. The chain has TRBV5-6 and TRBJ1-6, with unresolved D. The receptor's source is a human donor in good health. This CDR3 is CASSNRPQYNSPLHF. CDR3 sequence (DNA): TGTGCCAGCAGCAACCGGCCACAGTATAATTCACCCCTCCACTTT. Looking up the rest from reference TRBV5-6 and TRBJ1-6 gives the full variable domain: DAGVTQSPTHLIKTRGQQVTLRCSPKSGHDTVSWYQQALGQGPQFIFQYYEEEERQRGNFPDRFSGHQFPNYSSELNVNALLLGDSALYLCASSNRPQYNSPLHFGNGTRLTVT.